The 30 T cell receptor beta chains below all came from one sample that was sequenced in a study of cytomegalovirus exposure and HLA in healthy donors. The PCR had 60 Vbeta and 13 Jbeta primers. Profiling relied on immunoSEQ multiplex PCR, and the TCRdb table lists in-frame clones only, not all of them. This sample has around 72,000 clones, with 65% to 70% found just once. Sequencing was carried out using PBMCs. These receptors originate from a middle-aged man in good health and CMV-seropositive.

This chain uses TRBV7-2 with TRBJ1-2; 9 nucleotides line up with TRBD1. V trimming: 1 base; J trimming: 7 bases; junction bases outside the gene matches: 1. This CDR3 spans 13 amino acids. Germline V lookup: CDR1 SGHTA, CDR2 FQGNSA. The CDR3 loop reads CASSLGQGGGYTF. The CDR3, as DNA: TGTGCCAGCAGCTTAGGACAGGGGGGTGGCTACACCTTC.

The chain combines TRBV27 with TRBJ1-1; 7 nucleotides match TRBD1. Germline V gene lookup returns CDR1 MNHEY and CDR2 SMNVEV (reference sequence). The trim removed 2 bases at V and 6 bases at J, leaving 9 bases unmatched. The CDR3 has 15 residues. The CDR3 sequence: CASSLIASGGAEAFF. CDR3 nucleotide sequence: TGTGCCAGCAGTTTAATAGCGTCAGGGGGTGCTGAAGCTTTCTTT.

The V and J genes are TRBV18 and TRBJ1-1; D not certain. V lost 1 base and J lost 0, with 15 bases in between. The CDR3 runs 17 residues. Germline CDR1 reads KGHSH; CDR2 reads LQKENI. CDR3 amino acids: CASSPLGLGGMNTEAFF. The DNA of the CDR3 is TGTGCCAGCTCACCACTGGGTCTAGGCGGAATGAACACTGAAGCTTTCTTT.

The chain joins TRBV30 to TRBJ2-2, with 8 nucleotides matching TRBD1. CDR1 is GTSNPN and CDR2 is SVGIG in the germline V gene (reference sequence). V lost 5 bases and J lost 4; bases outside the gene matches: 3. The CDR3 loop spans 13 amino acids. The CDR3 here is CAWAQGATGELFF. CDR3 DNA: TGTGCCTGGGCTCAGGGGGCCACCGGGGAGCTGTTTTTT.

This rearrangement joins TRBV19 to TRBJ1-2, with 10 bases fitting TRBD1. Trimming at V came to 4 bases and at J to 4 bases, leaving 6 bases not matched to a gene. Germline-derived CDR1 and CDR2 are LNHDA and SQIVND (reference sequence). CDR3 length: 15 residues. The CDR3: CASSSRDRGIYGYTF. In DNA, the CDR3 is TGTGCCAGTAGTAGCCGGGACAGGGGTATCTATGGCTACACCTTC.

This chain joins TRBV10-3 and TRBJ1-2; D gene unclear. Germline values: CDR1 ENHRY, CDR2 SYGVKD. V lost 3 bases, J lost 0 bases, and 14 bases lay in between. This CDR3 is built from 16 residues. The CDR3 DNA sequence: TGTGCCATCAGTGATATATCAGAATCAACTAACTATGGCTACACCTTC. Translating gives CAISDISESTNYGYTF.

The V gene is TRBV7-6, the J gene TRBJ2-2; 7 positions match TRBD2. Looked up from germline, CDR1 is SGHVS and CDR2 is FNYEAQ. V shed 6 bases, J shed 4 bases, and the junction held 5 bases outside the gene matches. The CDR3 runs 14 residues. CDR3 in DNA: TGTGCCAGCAGGCCGACTAGCTCCACCGGGGAGCTGTTTTTT. Residues: CASRPTSSTGELFF.

V gene TRBV28 combines with J gene TRBJ2-6; D uncertain. V was trimmed by 1 base and J by 0 bases, leaving 10 bases between them. The CDR3 sequence is 17 residues long. In germline, CDR1 is MDHEN, CDR2 SYDVKM. In nucleotides, the CDR3 is TGTGCCAGCAGTTTATTGGGCTCCTACTCTGGGGCCAACGTCCTGACTTTC. Translating gives CASSLLGSYSGANVLTF.

J is TRBJ2-2 and V is TRBV7-3, with 10 bases identical to TRBD1. The CDR3 covers 14 residues. Germline V lookup: CDR1 SGHTA, CDR2 FQGTGA. Trimming at V came to 4 bases and at J to 8 bases, leaving 4 bases not matched to a gene. The chain's CDR3 is CASSSDRGKGELFF. CDR3 bases: TGTGCCAGCAGCTCGGACAGGGGGAAGGGGGAGCTGTTTTTT. The full variable domain, in which reference TRBV7-3 and TRBJ2-2 provide the parts outside the CDR3, is GAGVSQTPSNKVTEKGKYVELRCDPISGHTALYWYRQSLGQGPEFLIYFQGTGAADDSGLPNDRFFAVRPEGSVSTLKIQRTERGDSAVYLCASSSDRGKGELFFGEGSRLTVL.

This rearrangement joins TRBV19 to TRBJ1-2; 7 nucleotides match TRBD1. Trimming removed 10 bases from V and 4 bases from J; junction bases left unmatched: 6. CDR3 size: 12 residues. Germline CDR1 is LNHDA and CDR2 is SQIVND (reference sequence). CDR3 nucleotide sequence: TGTGCCACCCTAGACAGGGCCTATGGCTACACCTTC. This encodes CATLDRAYGYTF.

The CDR3 loop is CASSGPSGGPADTQYF. The CDR3 DNA is TGTGCCAGCAGCGGCCCTAGCGGGGGGCCGGCAGATACGCAGTATTTT. This chain joins TRBV7-2 and TRBJ2-3, with TRBD2 matching 11 bases. The CDR3 has 16 residues. Germline CDR1 reads SGHTA; CDR2 reads FQGNSA. Unmatched junction bases numbered 8, after V lost 5 bases and J lost 4 bases.

The V call is TRBV7-6, the J call TRBJ2-2, with D maybe TRBD2 (6 bases). Germline CDR1 reads SGHVS; CDR2 reads FNYEAQ. V gave up 5 bases and J gave up 6 bases, with 13 bases separating them. The CDR3 covers 14 residues. In nucleotides, the CDR3 is TGTGCCAGCAGCCTTAGCGGAGGAGCCGGGGAGCTGTTTTTT. This sequence encodes CASSLSGGAGELFF. Full variable domain (outside the CDR3, taken from reference TRBV7-6 and TRBJ2-2): GAGVSQSPRYKVTKRGQDVALRCDPISGHVSLYWYRQALGQGPEFLTYFNYEAQQDKSGLPNDRFSAERPEGSISTLTIQRTEQRDSAMYRCASSLSGGAGELFFGEGSRLTVL.

This clone was found a few times. This chain joins TRBV2 and TRBJ1-2; perhaps TRBD1 as D (5 bases). The CDR3 extends over 14 amino acids. Trimming removed 3 bases from V and 3 bases from J, with 11 bases in between. CDR1 is SNHLY and CDR2 is FYNNEI in the germline V gene. The CDR3 DNA reads TGTGCCAGCAGTGAGCTAGAAGGGGACTATGGCTACACCTTC. Translating gives CASSELEGDYGYTF.

This clone was seen just once. This chain joins TRBV12-5 and TRBJ1-1, with D maybe TRBD1 (5 bases). Trimming stripped 8 bases from V and 3 bases from J, with 13 bases between. This CDR3 has 13 residues. Germline CDR1 and CDR2: LGHNT and FRNRAP. CDR3 coding DNA: TGTGCTAGTTCGTTGATGACAGACACTGAAGCTTTCTTT. Residues: CASSLMTDTEAFF. Looking up the rest from reference TRBV12-5 and TRBJ1-1 gives the full variable domain: DARVTQTPRHKVTEMGQEVTMRCQPILGHNTVFWYRQTMMQGLELLAYFRNRAPLDDSGMPKDRFSAEMPDATLATLKIQPSEPRDSAVYFCASSLMTDTEAFFGQGTRLTVV.

In DNA, the CDR3 is TGTGCCAGCACCGAGGGAGAGACCCAGTACTTC. Translation gives CASTEGETQYF. J is TRBJ2-5 and V is TRBV25-1; TRBD2 might be the D (5 bases). Germline V gene data show CDR1 as MGHDK and CDR2 as SYGVNS. Trimming cost V 7 bases and J 4 bases, with 7 bases left between them. The CDR3 spans 11 residues.

The chain is built from TRBV19 and TRBJ1-6; a possible D gene is TRBD1 (5 bases). Trimming cost V 3 bases and J 3 bases, with 9 bases left between them. Germline assignment: CDR1 LNHDA and CDR2 SQIVND (reference sequence). The CDR3 is 15 amino acids. The CDR3 here is CASSMSTDYNSPLHF. CDR3 DNA sequence: TGTGCCAGTAGTATGTCGACAGACTATAATTCACCCCTCCACTTT.

This clone came up a few times. The chain has TRBV4-2 and TRBJ1-2; 8 nucleotides agree with TRBD1. CDR1 and CDR2 from the germline V gene are LGHNA and YNFKEQ. Germline trimming cut 4 bases from V and 4 bases from J; bases unmatched to any gene: 2. The CDR3 extends over 13 amino acids. The CDR3 DNA follows: TGTGCCAGCAGCCGGGACAGGAGCTATGGCTACACCTTC. It is translated as CASSRDRSYGYTF.

The chain is built from TRBV5-1 and TRBJ1-4; the D gene is possibly TRBD1 (5 bases). CDR3 size: 15 residues. Germline V lookup: CDR1 SGHRS, CDR2 YFSETQ. Trimming left V 0 bases short and J 8 bases short, with 14 bases between. CDR3 amino acids: CASSLESGSWEKLFF. CDR3 bases: TGCGCCAGCAGCTTGGAGTCAGGGTCTTGGGAAAAACTGTTTTTT.

The chain joins TRBV7-9 to TRBJ1-5; no reliable D call. V shed 3 bases and J shed 7 bases, with 13 bases lying between them. This CDR3 has 14 residues. Germline assignment: CDR1 SEHNR and CDR2 FQNEAQ (reference sequence). The CDR3 loop reads CASSFIGVRQPQHF. The DNA for the CDR3 is TGTGCCAGCAGCTTCATCGGGGTTCGGCAGCCCCAGCATTTT.

This chain connects TRBV9 to TRBJ1-3; 10 nucleotides match TRBD1. The germline CDR1 and CDR2 sequences are SGDLS and YYNGEE. Unmatched junction bases numbered 4, after V lost 5 bases and J lost 5 bases. The CDR3 spans 14 residues. The CDR3 sequence is CASRRQGARNTIYF. DNA for the CDR3: TGTGCCAGCAGACGACAGGGGGCGCGAAACACCATATATTTT.

The table lists this clone with a few counts. The chain links TRBV7-2 to TRBJ1-4, with D perhaps matching TRBD1 (5 bases). Germline CDR1 reads SGHTA; CDR2 reads FQGNSA. The V and J ends lost 1 base and 7 bases respectively, with 10 bases between them. The CDR3 length is 14 residues. The CDR3 region has the DNA TGTGCCAGCAGCTTAGAATCAGGGTTTGAAAAACTGTTTTTT. Its protein product is CASSLESGFEKLFF.

The rearrangement joins TRBV5-1 to TRBJ2-5; D uncertain. The J call is in doubt because the DNA end fits TRBJ2-7 better. The germline V gene encodes CDR1 SGHRS and CDR2 YFSETQ. The CDR3 is 13 residues long. The CDR3: CASSLGGEYEQYF. The CDR3 DNA is TGCGCCAGCAGCTTGGGCGGAGAATACGAGCAGTACTTC.

The chain links TRBV27 to TRBJ2-3; 9 bases map to TRBD2. Germline V gene data show CDR1 as MNHEY and CDR2 as SMNVEV (reference sequence). The CDR3 runs 15 residues. With V trimmed by 5 bases and J by 2 bases, 5 bases remained unmatched. The chain's CDR3 is CASSPWTSATDTQYF. In DNA, the CDR3 is TGTGCCAGCAGTCCCTGGACTAGCGCCACAGATACGCAGTATTTT.

To note about this clone: Distinct nucleotide sequences in the sample also encode this CDR3. The chain uses TRBV2 and TRBJ2-5; D is undetermined. The germline V and J ends were trimmed by 7 bases and 5 bases, with 8 bases remaining between them. Germline loops: CDR1 SNHLY, CDR2 FYNNEI. The CDR3 runs to 11 residues. CDR3 region: CASTLGETQYF. DNA for the CDR3: TGTGCCAGCACCCTCGGGGAGACCCAGTACTTC.

The chain joins TRBV30 to TRBJ1-2; D remains unclear. V was pared by 0 bases and J by 2 bases, with 13 bases between. This CDR3 is built from 15 residues. CDR1 and CDR2 (germline): GTSNPN, SVGIG (reference sequence). The CDR3 region is CAWSVLRNPNYGYTF. The DNA for the CDR3 is TGTGCCTGGAGTGTACTGCGGAATCCGAACTATGGCTACACCTTC.

This clone was seen once. The genes are TRBV10-2 and TRBJ1-1; no clear D gene. V was pared by 4 bases and J by 5 bases, with 23 bases between. The length of the CDR3 is 17 residues. The germline gives CDR1 WSHSY, CDR2 SAAADI. CDR3 sequence reads: CASSVFGGVVGITEAFF. The CDR3 DNA is TGCGCCAGCAGTGTTTTCGGTGGGGTCGTCGGGATAACTGAAGCTTTCTTT.

This chain links TRBV23-1 with TRBJ1-5, with D possibly matching TRBD1 (6 bases). TRBV23-1 is annotated as an ORF whose role is uncertain. The CDR3 sequence is 14 residues long. Trimming stripped 6 bases from V and 2 bases from J, with 11 bases between. CDR3 amino acids: CASRTGGGNQPQHF. CDR3 DNA sequence: TGCGCCAGCAGGACAGGAGGAGGCAATCAGCCCCAGCATTTT.

The CDR3 region is CASSIQGNTEAFF. CDR3 sequence (DNA): TGCGCCAGCAGCATCCAGGGGAACACTGAAGCTTTCTTT. The chain joins TRBV5-1 to TRBJ1-1; tentative D call: TRBD1 (5 bases). Germline V gene data show CDR1 as SGHRS and CDR2 as YFSETQ. The V and J ends lost 4 bases and 1 base respectively, with 8 bases between them. This CDR3 has 13 amino acids.

V is TRBV5-1 and J is TRBJ2-7; TRBD2 agrees at 9 bases. The CDR3 runs to 14 residues. Germline V gene sequence: CDR1 SGHRS, CDR2 YFSETQ. V dropped 5 bases and J dropped 2; count of bases not matched to a gene: 5. CDR3: CASRGAGGPYEQYF. The CDR3 region has the DNA TGCGCCAGCAGGGGAGCGGGGGGCCCCTACGAGCAGTACTTC. Combining the CDR3 with reference TRBV5-1 and TRBJ2-7 gives the whole variable domain KAGVTQTPRYLIKTRGQQVTLSCSPISGHRSVSWYQQTPGQGLQFLFEYFSETQRNKGNFPGRFSGRQFSNSRSEMNVSTLELGDSALYLCASRGAGGPYEQYFGPGTRLTVT.

The gene calls are TRBV30 and TRBJ1-5; possible D gene TRBD1, 5 bases. This CDR3 is 16 amino acids long. The germline V and J ends were trimmed by 0 bases and 1 base, with 13 bases remaining between them. Germline lookup yields CDR1 GTSNPN and CDR2 SVGIG (reference sequence). The DNA of the CDR3 is TGTGCCTGGAGTGTCCAGGGACGGGGGAGCAATCAGCCCCAGCATTTT. Its translation: CAWSVQGRGSNQPQHF.